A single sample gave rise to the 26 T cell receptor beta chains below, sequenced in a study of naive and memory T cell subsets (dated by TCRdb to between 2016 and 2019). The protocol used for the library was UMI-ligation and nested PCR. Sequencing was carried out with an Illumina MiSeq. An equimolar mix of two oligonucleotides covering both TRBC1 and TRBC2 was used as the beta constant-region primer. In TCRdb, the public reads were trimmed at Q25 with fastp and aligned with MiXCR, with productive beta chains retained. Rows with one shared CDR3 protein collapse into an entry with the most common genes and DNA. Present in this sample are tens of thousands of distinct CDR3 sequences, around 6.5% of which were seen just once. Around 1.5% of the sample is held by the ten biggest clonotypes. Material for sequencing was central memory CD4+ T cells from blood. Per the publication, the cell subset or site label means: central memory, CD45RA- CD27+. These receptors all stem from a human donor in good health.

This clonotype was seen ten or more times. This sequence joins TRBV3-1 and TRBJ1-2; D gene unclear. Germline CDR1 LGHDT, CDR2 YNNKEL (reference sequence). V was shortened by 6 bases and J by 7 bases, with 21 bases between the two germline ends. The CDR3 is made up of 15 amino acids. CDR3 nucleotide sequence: TGTGCCAGCAGATTAAACCAAGGGTCACGCGCTGGCTACACCTTC. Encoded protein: CASRLNQGSRAGYTF.

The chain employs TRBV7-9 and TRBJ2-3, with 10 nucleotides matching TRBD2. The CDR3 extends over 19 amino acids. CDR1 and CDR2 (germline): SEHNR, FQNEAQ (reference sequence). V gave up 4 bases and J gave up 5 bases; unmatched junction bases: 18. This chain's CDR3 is CASSSKFNQAGGRGDTQYF. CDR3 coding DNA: TGTGCCAGCAGCTCAAAATTTAATCAAGCGGGGGGGCGTGGAGATACGCAGTATTTT. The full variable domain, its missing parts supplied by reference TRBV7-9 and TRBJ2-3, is DTGVSQNPRHKITKRGQNVTFRCDPISEHNRLYWYRQTLGQGPEFLTYFQNEAQLEKSRLLSDRFSAERPKGSFSTLEIQRTEQGDSAMYLCASSSKFNQAGGRGDTQYFGPGTRLTVL.

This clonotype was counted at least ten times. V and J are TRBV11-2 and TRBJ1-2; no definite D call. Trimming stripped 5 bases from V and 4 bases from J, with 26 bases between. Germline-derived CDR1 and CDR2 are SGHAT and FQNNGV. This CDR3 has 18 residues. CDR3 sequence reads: CASSPAFRLLKGSYGYTF. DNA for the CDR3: TGTGCCAGCAGCCCCGCCTTTAGACTTTTAAAAGGTAGCTATGGCTACACCTTC.

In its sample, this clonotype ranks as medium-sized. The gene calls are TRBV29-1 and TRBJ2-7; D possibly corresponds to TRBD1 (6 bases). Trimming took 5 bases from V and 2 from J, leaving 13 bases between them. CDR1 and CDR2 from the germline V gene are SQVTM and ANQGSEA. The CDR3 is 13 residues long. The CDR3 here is CSVYIQGPYEQYF. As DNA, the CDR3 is TGCAGCGTTTACATACAGGGCCCCTACGAGCAGTACTTC.

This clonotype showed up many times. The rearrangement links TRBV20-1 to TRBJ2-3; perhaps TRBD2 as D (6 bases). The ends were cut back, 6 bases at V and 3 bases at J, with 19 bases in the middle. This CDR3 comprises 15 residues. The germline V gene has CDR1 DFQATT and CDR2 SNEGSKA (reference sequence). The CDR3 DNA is TGCAGTGCCCCCCTTTGGGCGGGGAGTACAGATACGCAGTATTTT. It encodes CSAPLWAGSTDTQYF.

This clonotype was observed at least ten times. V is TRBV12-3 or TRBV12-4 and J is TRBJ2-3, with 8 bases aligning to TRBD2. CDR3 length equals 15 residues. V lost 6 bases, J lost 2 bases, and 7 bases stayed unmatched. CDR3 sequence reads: CASRFRGGLTDTQYF. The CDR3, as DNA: TGTGCCAGCAGATTCCGGGGGGGACTCACAGATACGCAGTATTTT.

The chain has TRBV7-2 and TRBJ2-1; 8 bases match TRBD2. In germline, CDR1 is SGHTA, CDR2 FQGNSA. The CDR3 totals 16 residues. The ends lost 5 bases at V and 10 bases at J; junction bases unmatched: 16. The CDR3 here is CASSPPGGSGIKEQFF. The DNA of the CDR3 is TGTGCCAGCAGCCCCCCGGGGGGTAGCGGGATCAAGGAGCAGTTCTTC.

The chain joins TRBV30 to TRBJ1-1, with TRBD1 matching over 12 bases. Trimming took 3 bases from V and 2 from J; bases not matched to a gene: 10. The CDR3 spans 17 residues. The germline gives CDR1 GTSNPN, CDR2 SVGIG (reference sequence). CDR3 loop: CAWSGWGTGGGNTEAFF. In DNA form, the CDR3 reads TGTGCCTGGAGCGGCTGGGGGACAGGGGGCGGAAACACTGAAGCTTTCTTT. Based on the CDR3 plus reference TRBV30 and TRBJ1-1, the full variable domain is SQTIHQWPATLVQPVGSPLSLECTVEGTSNPNLYWYRQAAGRGLQLLFYSVGIGQISSEVPQNLSASRPQDRQFILSSKKLLLSDSGFYLCAWSGWGTGGGNTEAFFGQGTRLTVV.

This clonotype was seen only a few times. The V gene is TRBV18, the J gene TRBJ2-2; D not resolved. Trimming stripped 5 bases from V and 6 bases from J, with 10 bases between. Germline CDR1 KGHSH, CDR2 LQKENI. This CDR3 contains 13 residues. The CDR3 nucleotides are TGTGCCAGCTCATGGCAGGTTGCCGGGGAGCTGTTTTTT. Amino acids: CASSWQVAGELFF.

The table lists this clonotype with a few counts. CDR3 region: CASSSTGRRLSSTEAFF. CDR3 nucleotides: TGCGCCAGCAGCTCGACAGGGCGACGGCTAAGTAGCACTGAAGCTTTCTTT. V usage is TRBV5-1 and J usage is TRBJ1-1; 7 bases line up with TRBD1. Germline V gives CDR1 SGHRS, CDR2 YFSETQ. The CDR3 consists of 17 residues. Trimming cost V 3 bases and J 4 bases; bases outside gene matches: 15.

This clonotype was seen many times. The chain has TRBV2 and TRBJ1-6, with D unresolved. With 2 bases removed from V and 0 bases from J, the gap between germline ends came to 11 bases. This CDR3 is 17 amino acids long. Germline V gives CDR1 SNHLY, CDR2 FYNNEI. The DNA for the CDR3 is TGTGCCAGCAGTGAAAGGCAGCCTAGCTCCTATAATTCACCCCTCCACTTT. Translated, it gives CASSERQPSSYNSPLHF.

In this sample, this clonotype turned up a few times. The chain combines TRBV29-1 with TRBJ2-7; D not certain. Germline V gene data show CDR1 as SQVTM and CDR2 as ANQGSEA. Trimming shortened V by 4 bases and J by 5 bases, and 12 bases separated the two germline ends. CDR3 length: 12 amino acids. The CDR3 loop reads CSVVRVGNEQYF. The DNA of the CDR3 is TGCAGCGTTGTCCGGGTTGGGAACGAGCAGTACTTC.

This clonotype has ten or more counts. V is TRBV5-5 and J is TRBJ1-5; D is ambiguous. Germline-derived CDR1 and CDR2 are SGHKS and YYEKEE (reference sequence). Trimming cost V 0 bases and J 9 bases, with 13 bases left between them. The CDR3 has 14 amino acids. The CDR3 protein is CASSLDFWGRPQHF. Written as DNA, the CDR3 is TGTGCCAGCAGCTTGGATTTTTGGGGTCGGCCCCAGCATTTT.

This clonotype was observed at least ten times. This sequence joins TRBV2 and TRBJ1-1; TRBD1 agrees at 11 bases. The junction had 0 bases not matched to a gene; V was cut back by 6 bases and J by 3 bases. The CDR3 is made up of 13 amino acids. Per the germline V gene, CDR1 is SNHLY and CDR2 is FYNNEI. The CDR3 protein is CASRGQGDTEAFF. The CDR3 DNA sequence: TGTGCCAGCAGGGGACAGGGGGACACTGAAGCTTTCTTT. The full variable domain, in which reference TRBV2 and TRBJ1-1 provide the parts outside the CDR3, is EPEVTQTPSHQVTQMGQEVILRCVPISNHLYFYWYRQILGQKVEFLVSFYNNEISEKSEIFDDQFSVERPDGSNFTLKIRSTKLEDSAMYFCASRGQGDTEAFFGQGTRLTVV.

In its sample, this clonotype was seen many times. The CDR3 sequence is CASSFQTGGLYGYTF. CDR3 in DNA: TGTGCCAGTAGTTTCCAGACAGGGGGACTATATGGCTACACCTTC. The chain recombines TRBV19 with TRBJ1-2, with 9 bases fitting TRBD1. V was pared by 5 bases and J by 5 bases, with 9 bases of the junction left unmatched. This CDR3 has 15 amino acids. Germline-derived CDR1 and CDR2 are LNHDA and SQIVND (reference sequence). Based on the CDR3 plus reference TRBV19 and TRBJ1-2, the full variable domain is DGGITQSPKYLFRKEGQNVTLSCEQNLNHDAMYWYRQDPGQGLRLIYYSQIVNDFQKGDIAEGYSVSREKKESFPLTVTSAQKNPTAFYLCASSFQTGGLYGYTFGSGTRLTVV.

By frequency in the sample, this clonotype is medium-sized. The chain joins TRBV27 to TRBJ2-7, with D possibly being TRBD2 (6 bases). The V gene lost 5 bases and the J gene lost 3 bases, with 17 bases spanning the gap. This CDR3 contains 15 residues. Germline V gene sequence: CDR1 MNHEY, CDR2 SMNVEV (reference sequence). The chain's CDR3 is CASSVDWGTYYEQYF. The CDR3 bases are TGTGCCAGCAGTGTCGATTGGGGGACTTACTACGAGCAGTACTTC.

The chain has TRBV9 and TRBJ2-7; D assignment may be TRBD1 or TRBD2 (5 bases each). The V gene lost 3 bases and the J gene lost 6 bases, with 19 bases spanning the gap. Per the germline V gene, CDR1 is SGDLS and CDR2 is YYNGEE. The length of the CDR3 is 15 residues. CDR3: CASSARDLSTGEQYF. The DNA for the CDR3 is TGTGCCAGCAGCGCTCGGGACCTTTCTACTGGCGAGCAGTACTTC.

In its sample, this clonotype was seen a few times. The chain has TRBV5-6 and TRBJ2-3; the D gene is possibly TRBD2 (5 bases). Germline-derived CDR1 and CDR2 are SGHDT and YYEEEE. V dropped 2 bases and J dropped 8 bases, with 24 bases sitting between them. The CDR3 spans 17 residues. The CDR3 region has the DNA TGTGCCAGCAGCTTCTGGGGAGCGGACGGGCACCGAAGTACGCAGTATTTT. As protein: CASSFWGADGHRSTQYF.

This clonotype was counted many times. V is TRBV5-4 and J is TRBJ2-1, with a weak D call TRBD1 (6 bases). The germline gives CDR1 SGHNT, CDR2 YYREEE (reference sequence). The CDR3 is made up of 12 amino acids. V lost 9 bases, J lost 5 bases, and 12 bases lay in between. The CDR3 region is CANQGPDNEQFF. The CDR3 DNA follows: TGTGCCAACCAGGGGCCGGACAATGAGCAGTTCTTC.

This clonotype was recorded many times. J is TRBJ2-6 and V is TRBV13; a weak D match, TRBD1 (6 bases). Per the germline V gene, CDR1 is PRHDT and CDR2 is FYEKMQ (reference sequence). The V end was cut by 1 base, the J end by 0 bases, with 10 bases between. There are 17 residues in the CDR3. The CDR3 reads CASSLEQGGSGANVLTF. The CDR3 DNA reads TGTGCCAGCAGCTTAGAACAGGGCGGCTCTGGGGCCAACGTCCTGACTTTC.

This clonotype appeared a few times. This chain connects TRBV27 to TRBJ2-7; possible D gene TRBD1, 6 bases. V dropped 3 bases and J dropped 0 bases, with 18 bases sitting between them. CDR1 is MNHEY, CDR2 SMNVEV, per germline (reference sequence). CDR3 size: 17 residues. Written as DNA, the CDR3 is TGTGCCAGCAGTTTGTCACCGGGACAAGGATCCTCCTACGAGCAGTACTTC. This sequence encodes CASSLSPGQGSSYEQYF.

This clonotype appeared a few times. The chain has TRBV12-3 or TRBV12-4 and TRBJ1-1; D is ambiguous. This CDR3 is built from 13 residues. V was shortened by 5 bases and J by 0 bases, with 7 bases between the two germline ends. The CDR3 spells CASSAGVNTEAFF. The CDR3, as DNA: TGTGCCAGCAGTGCGGGAGTGAACACTGAAGCTTTCTTT.

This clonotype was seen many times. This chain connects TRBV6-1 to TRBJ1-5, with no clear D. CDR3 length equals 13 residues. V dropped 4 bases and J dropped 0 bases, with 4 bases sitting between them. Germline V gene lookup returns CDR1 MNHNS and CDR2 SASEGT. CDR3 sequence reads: CASSGASNQPQHF. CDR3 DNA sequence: TGTGCCAGCAGTGGGGCTAGCAATCAGCCCCAGCATTTT.

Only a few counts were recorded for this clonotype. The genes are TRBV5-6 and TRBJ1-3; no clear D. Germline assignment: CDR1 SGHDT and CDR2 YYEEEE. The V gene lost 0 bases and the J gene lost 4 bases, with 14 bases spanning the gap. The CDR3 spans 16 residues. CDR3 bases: TGTGCCAGCAGCTTGGAGTTTGGGGTTCCCGGAAACACCATATATTTT. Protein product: CASSLEFGVPGNTIYF.

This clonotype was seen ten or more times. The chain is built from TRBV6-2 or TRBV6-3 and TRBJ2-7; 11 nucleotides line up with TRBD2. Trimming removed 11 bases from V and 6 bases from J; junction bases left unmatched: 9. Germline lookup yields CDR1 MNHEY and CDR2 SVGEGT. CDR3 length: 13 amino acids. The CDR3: CASTGTSGSEQYF. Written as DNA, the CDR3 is TGTGCCTCCACGGGGACTAGCGGTAGCGAGCAGTACTTC.

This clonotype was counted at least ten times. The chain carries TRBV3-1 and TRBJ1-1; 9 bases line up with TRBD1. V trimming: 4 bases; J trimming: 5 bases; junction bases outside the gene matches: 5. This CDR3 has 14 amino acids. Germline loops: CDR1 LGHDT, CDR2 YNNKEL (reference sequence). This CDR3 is CASSLRDRVTEAFF. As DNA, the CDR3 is TGTGCCAGCAGCCTCCGGGACAGGGTGACTGAAGCTTTCTTT.